Listed below are T cell receptor beta chains from one sample, sequenced in a study of T cell changes during pregnancy in multiple sclerosis. TCRdb's copy holds only in-frame clones and misses some; the assay was immunoSEQ multiplex PCR. This table has around 35,000 clones, approximately 90% appearing once. The source material was CD8+ T cells from peripheral blood mononuclear cells, sampled before pregnancy. These receptor sequences come from a female donor with multiple sclerosis, enrolled in a pregnancy study. CDR3s include the opening cysteine and the closing phenylalanine or tryptophan. The D gene is left open where the match is weak. Clone size appears in some rows only: once, few, many, or a class for an expanded clone.

V,J,D,size,DNA,CDR3
TRBV19,TRBJ2-7,TRBD2,NA,TGTGCCAGTAGTACCGCCGGGACTAGCGACGAGCAGTACTTC,CASSTAGTSDEQYF
TRBV14,TRBJ2-7,NA,NA,TGTGCCAGCAGCGGCGGGGACTCCTACGAGCAGTACTTC,CASSGGDSYEQYF
TRBV10-1,TRBJ2-3,NA,NA,TGCGCCAGCAGTGAGGAGAGCACAGATACGCAGTATTTT,CASSEESTDTQYF
TRBV6-1,TRBJ2-1,NA,NA,TGTGCCAGCAGTGAAGCCTCAAACGGGAATGAGCAGTTCTTC,CASSEASNGNEQFF
TRBV10-3,TRBJ2-7,NA,NA,TGTGCCATCAGTGAGCCCGAACGACGGAGCTCCTACGAGCAGTACTTC,CAISEPERRSSYEQYF
TRBV7-9,TRBJ1-2,NA,NA,TGTGCCAGCATACTGGGGGCGACCGGTGGCTACACCTTC,CASILGATGGYTF
TRBV7-2,TRBJ1-6,TRBD1,NA,TGTGCCAGCAGCCCCCGGACAGGGGGGAATTCACCCCTCCACTTT,CASSPRTGGNSPLHF
TRBV6-6,TRBJ1-3,NA,NA,TGTGCCAGCGGGGCGGACGGATCTGGAAACACCATATATTTT,CASGADGSGNTIYF
TRBV30,TRBJ1-5,NA,NA,TGTGCCTTCGCCGGGGGGAGTCATCAGCCCCAGCATTTT,CAFAGGSHQPQHF
TRBV10-2,TRBJ2-7,NA,NA,TGCGCCAGCAAGGAGGTCCACGAGCAGTACTTC,CASKEVHEQYF
TRBV6-5,TRBJ2-1,NA,NA,TGTGCCAGCAGAAACAGGGATACCTCCTACAATGAGCAGTTCTTC,CASRNRDTSYNEQFF
TRBV7-6,TRBJ2-7,NA,NA,TGTGCCAGCACCGCCGGGGGTCACTACGAGCAGTACTTC,CASTAGGHYEQYF
TRBV21-1,TRBJ1-1,NA,NA,TGTGCCAGCACCCCCCGGGTCACTGAAGCTTTCTTT,CASTPRVTEAFF
TRBV5-1,TRBJ2-7,TRBD2,once,TGCGCCAGCAGCTTGGAAATAGCGGGAGAACAGTACTTC,CASSLEIAGEQYF
TRBV19,TRBJ1-5,TRBD1,NA,TGTGCCAGTAGTATGACAGGGCCTTATAGCAATCAGCCCCAGCATTTT,CASSMTGPYSNQPQHF
TRBV5-1,TRBJ2-3,TRBD2,once,TGCGCCAGCAGCCAGACTAGCGGGATCGTGACAGATACGCAGTATTTT,CASSQTSGIVTDTQYF
TRBV19,TRBJ1-2,NA,NA,TGTGCCAGTAGTTTGGGGGGGACCTATGGCTACACCTTC,CASSLGGTYGYTF
TRBV29-1,TRBJ1-1,NA,NA,TGCAGCGTTGAAGATTTGGAGGGGTCCACTGAAGCTTTCTTT,CSVEDLEGSTEAFF
TRBV4-3,TRBJ1-3,TRBD1,NA,TGCGCCAGCAGCCAAGTGTGGCTTGCGGGGACAGGCTCTGGAAACACCATATATTTT,CASSQVWLAGTGSGNTIYF
TRBV11-2,TRBJ1-1,NA,NA,TGTGCCAGCAGAGAGCCTGGGCCGAACACTGAAGCTTTCTTT,CASREPGPNTEAFF
TRBV5-4,TRBJ2-2,TRBD2,NA,TGTGCCAGCAGCTCTAGCGGGAGCGACACCGGGGAGCTGTTTTTT,CASSSSGSDTGELFF
TRBV6-1,TRBJ2-7,NA,once,TGTGCCAGCAGTGAGTTCCAACTCATTAGGGGATTAGGCGAGCAGTACTTC,CASSEFQLIRGLGEQYF
TRBV7-9,TRBJ2-7,NA,NA,TGTGCCAGCCGGGACGGGAGTTACGAGCAGTACTTC,CASRDGSYEQYF
TRBV7-9,TRBJ2-7,NA,NA,TGTGCCAGCAGCCTAGGGACGCGGGGATACTACGAGCAGTACTTC,CASSLGTRGYYEQYF
TRBV4-3,TRBJ1-1,TRBD1,NA,TGCGCCAGCAGCCAGGGAGTTGGGGACAGGGGTGAAGCTTTCTTT,CASSQGVGDRGEAFF
TRBV11-1,TRBJ1-4,NA,few,TGTGCCAGCAGCTTAGGGAGGTTCGGCGAAAAACTGTTTTTT,CASSLGRFGEKLFF
TRBV27,TRBJ2-7,NA,NA,TGTGCCAGCAGTTTGTTGCTAGGTAACGAGCAGTACTTC,CASSLLLGNEQYF
TRBV16,TRBJ2-7,TRBD1,many,TGTGCCAGCAGCCAATACAGGGGTATAGCCTACGAGCAGTACTTC,CASSQYRGIAYEQYF
TRBV12-5,TRBJ2-4,TRBD2,NA,TGTGCTAGTGGTTTGGGGGGACTAGCGGGAGGGAAGGACATTCAGTACTTC,CASGLGGLAGGKDIQYF
TRBV5-4,TRBJ2-1,TRBD2,NA,TGTGCCAGCAGCCCTAGGGAGGGGTCCTACAATGAGCAGTTCTTC,CASSPREGSYNEQFF
TRBV19,TRBJ2-3,NA,NA,TGTGCCAGTAGTATATGGGGACTTAACACAGATACGCAGTATTTT,CASSIWGLNTDTQYF
TRBV6-1,TRBJ1-4,NA,NA,TGTGCCAGCAGTGAGACAGTCACTAATGAAAAACTGTTTTTT,CASSETVTNEKLFF
TRBV6-5,TRBJ2-7,TRBD1,NA,TGTGCCAGCGCAATTTGGGACAGCCACTACGAGCAGTACTTC,CASAIWDSHYEQYF
TRBV13,TRBJ2-3,NA,NA,TGTGCCAGCAGCTTACTTCCAGATACGCAGTATTTT,CASSLLPDTQYF